Below, one TCR beta chain is given with its context. The data belong to a study of blood T cell repertoires in COVID-19. Assay: immunoSEQ multiplex PCR; the TCRdb copy retains only in-frame clones and omits some. The profile shows a few hundred thousand clones, about 91% of them singletons. The length of the CDR3 is 15 residues. V was clipped by 3 bases and J by 6 bases; unmatched bases: 7. Germline V gene lookup returns CDR1 SGHTA and CDR2 FQGNSA. The chain carries TRBV7-2 and TRBJ2-3; 9 positions match TRBD2. This clonotype originated in a middle-aged woman who had recovered from COVID-19. Sequencing was done on a sample of PBMCs or T cells enriched from blood (not recorded which). CDR3 residues: CASSFGRGGLDTQYF. In DNA form, the CDR3 reads TGTGCCAGCAGCTTTGGGCGGGGGGGCCTGGATACGCAGTATTTT.